The following is a T cell receptor beta chain sequence with its context. The record originates from a study of control samples from healthy donors and cancer patients. Produced via immunoSEQ multiplex PCR; TCRdb's table is partial and in-frame only. Among 130,000 to 150,000 clones listed, about nine tenths were seen once. Unmatched junction bases numbered 4, after V lost 1 base and J lost 4 bases. This CDR3 is 15 amino acids long. Germline assignment: CDR1 SEHNR and CDR2 FQNEAQ (reference sequence). The chain has TRBV7-9 and TRBJ1-1, with TRBD1 identical over 9 bases. The clonotype originates from a man aged 30 to 45 in good health. The sample comprised blood. CDR3 amino acids: CASSLVQGAGTEAFF. CDR3 bases: TGTGCCAGCAGCTTAGTACAGGGGGCTGGCACTGAAGCTTTCTTT.